Reported below is one T cell receptor (beta chain). Its matching antigen is unknown. This table comes from immunoSEQ multiplex PCR, and its TCRdb copy is limited to in-frame clones, with some not included. The profile covers about 66,000 clones, with 72% appearing a single time and approximately 22% taken by the ten largest. Isolating CD4+ T cells followed approximately nine days of culture. Each culture had half its medium swapped for IL-2 medium on days 3 and 7. These data come from a study of vaccination effects on CD4 cells after COVID-19. In the study overall: Viral peptide pool expansion of antigen-specific CD4+ T cells preceded sequencing in the ViraFEST assay. Pre-vaccine samples were drawn 16 days and one week before the first dose. Study results and caveats: Clones arising from infection and from vaccination showed marked clonal contraction late after vaccination.

The ends were cut back, 2 bases at V and 5 bases at J, with 16 bases in the middle. CDR1 is MNHNS and CDR2 is SASEGT in the germline V gene. CDR3 length: 17 amino acids. The V and J genes are TRBV6-1 and TRBJ1-6; perhaps TRBD1 as D (5 bases). This clonotype was sampled from a human donor who had a prior SARS-CoV-2 infection. Sample: CD4+ T cells from PBMCs cultured without peptide, taken before COVID-19 vaccination. The CDR3 loop reads CASSELGGSGDNSPLHF. As DNA, the CDR3 is TGTGCCAGCAGTGAACTGGGGGGGTCGGGGGATAATTCACCCCTCCACTTT.